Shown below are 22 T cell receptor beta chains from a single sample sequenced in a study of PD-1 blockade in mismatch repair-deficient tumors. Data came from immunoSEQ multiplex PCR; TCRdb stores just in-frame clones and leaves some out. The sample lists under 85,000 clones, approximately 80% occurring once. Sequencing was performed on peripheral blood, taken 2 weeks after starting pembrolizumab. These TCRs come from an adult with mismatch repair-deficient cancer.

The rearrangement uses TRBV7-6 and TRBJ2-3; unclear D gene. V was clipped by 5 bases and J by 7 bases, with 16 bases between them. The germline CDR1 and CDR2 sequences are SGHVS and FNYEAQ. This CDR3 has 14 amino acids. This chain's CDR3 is CASSPPYSAYTQYF. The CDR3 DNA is TGTGCCAGCAGCCCCCCCTACAGCGCCTATACGCAGTATTTT.

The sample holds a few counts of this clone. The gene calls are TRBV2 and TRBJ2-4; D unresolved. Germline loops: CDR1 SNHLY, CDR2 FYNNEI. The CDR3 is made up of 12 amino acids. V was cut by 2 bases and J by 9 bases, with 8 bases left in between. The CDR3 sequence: CASSEKRLIQYF. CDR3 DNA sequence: TGTGCCAGCAGTGAAAAACGGCTCATTCAGTACTTC.

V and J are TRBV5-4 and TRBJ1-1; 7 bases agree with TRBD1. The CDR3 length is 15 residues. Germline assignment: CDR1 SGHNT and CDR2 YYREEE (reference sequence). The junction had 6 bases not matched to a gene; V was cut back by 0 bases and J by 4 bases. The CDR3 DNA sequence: TGTGCCAGCAGCTTGGTTAGGGGGCGGACCACTGAAGCTTTCTTT. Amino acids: CASSLVRGRTTEAFF.

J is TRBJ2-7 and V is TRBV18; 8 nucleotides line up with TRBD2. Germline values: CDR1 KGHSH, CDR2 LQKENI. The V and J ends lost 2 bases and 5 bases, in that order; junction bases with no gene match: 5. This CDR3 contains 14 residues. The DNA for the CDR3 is TGTGCCAGCTCACCAAGCGGGAGTTTCCACGAGCAGTACTTC. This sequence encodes CASSPSGSFHEQYF.

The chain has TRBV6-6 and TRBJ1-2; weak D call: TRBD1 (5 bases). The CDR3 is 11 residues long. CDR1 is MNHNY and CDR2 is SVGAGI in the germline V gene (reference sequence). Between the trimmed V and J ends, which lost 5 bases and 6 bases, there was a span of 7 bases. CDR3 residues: CASSPGHGYTF. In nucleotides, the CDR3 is TGTGCCAGCAGTCCAGGGCATGGCTACACCTTC.

The CDR3 coding sequence is TGTGCCAGCAGTGGCGTGACAGGAAGAAACACCATATATTTT. Protein product: CASSGVTGRNTIYF. The chain has TRBV2 and TRBJ1-3; D possibly corresponds to TRBD1 (6 bases). CDR1 and CDR2 (germline): SNHLY, FYNNEI. This CDR3 is built from 14 residues. V gave up 4 bases and J gave up 5 bases, with 12 bases separating them.

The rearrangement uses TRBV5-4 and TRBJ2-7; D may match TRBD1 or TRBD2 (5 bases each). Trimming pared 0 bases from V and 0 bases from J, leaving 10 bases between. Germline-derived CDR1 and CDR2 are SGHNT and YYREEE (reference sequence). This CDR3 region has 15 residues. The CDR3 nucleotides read TGTGCCAGCAGCTTGGTTGGGGGTCTCTCCTACGAGCAGTACTTC. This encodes CASSLVGGLSYEQYF.

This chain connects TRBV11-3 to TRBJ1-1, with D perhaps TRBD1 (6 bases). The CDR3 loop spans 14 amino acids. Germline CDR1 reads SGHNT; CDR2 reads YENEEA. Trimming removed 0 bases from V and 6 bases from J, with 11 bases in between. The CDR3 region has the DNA TGTGCCAGCAGCTTAGAGGTAGGGGGGTCTGAAGCTTTCTTT. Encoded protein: CASSLEVGGSEAFF.

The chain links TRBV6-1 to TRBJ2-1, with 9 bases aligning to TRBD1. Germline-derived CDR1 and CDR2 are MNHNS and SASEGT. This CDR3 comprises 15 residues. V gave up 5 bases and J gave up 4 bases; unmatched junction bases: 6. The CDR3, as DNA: TGTGCCAGCAGTCTGGACAGGGGAGGATACAATGAGCAGTTCTTC. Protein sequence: CASSLDRGGYNEQFF.

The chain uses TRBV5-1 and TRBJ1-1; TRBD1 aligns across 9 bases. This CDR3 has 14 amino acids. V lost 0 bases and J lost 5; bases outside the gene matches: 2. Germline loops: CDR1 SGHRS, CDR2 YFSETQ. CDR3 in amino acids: CASSLDRGQTEAFF. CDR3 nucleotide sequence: TGCGCCAGCAGCTTGGACAGGGGGCAAACTGAAGCTTTCTTT.

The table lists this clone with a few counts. The CDR3 nucleotides are TGCGCCAGCAGCTTGCAGGGAATGAACACTGAAGCTTTCTTT. The encoded protein is CASSLQGMNTEAFF. The V and J genes are TRBV5-1 and TRBJ1-1; maybe TRBD1 (5 bases). Germline lookup yields CDR1 SGHRS and CDR2 YFSETQ. This CDR3 comprises 14 residues. The V end was cut by 1 base, the J end by 0 bases, with 7 bases between.

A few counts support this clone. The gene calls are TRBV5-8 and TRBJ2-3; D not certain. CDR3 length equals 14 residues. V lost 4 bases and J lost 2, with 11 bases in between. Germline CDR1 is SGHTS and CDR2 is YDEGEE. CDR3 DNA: TGTGCCAGCAGCCAATACCGGACCACAGATACGCAGTATTTT. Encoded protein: CASSQYRTTDTQYF. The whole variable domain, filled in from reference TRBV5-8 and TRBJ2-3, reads EAGVTQSPTHLIKTRGQQATLRCSPISGHTSVYWYQQALGLGLQFLLWYDEGEERNRGNFPPRFSGRQFPNYSSELNVNALELEDSALYLCASSQYRTTDTQYFGPGTRLTVL.

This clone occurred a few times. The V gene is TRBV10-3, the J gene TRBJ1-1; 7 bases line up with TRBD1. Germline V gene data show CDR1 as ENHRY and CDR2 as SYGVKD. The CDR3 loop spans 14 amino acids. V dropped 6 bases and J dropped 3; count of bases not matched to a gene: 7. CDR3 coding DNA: TGTGCCATCAGCCCCAGGGGGAGCGACACTGAAGCTTTCTTT. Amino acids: CAISPRGSDTEAFF.

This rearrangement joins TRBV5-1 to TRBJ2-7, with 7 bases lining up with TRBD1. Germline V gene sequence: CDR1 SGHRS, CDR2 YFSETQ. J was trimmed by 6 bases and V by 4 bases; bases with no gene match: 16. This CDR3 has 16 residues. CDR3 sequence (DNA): TGCGCCAGCAGCCTCACCCGGACAGGAACGCCTAGCGAGCAGTACTTC. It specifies CASSLTRTGTPSEQYF.

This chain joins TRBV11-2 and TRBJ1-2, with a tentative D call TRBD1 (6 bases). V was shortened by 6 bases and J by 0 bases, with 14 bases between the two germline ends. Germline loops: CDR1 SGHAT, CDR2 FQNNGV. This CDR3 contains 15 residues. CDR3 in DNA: TGTGCCAGCAGATCAACACAGGGTCCTAACTATGGCTACACCTTC. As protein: CASRSTQGPNYGYTF.

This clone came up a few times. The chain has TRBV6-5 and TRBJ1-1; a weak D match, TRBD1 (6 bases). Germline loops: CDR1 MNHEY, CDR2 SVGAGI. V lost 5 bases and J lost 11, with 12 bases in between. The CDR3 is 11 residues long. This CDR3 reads CASSRGREAFF. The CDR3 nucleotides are TGTGCCAGCAGTCGGGGGCGGGAGGCTTTCTTT.

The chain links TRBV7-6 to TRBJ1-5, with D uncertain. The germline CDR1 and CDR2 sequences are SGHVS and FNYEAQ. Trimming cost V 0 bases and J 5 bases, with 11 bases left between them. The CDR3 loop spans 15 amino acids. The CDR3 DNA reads TGTGCCAGCAGCTTAGCGGTAGGGTTTGATCAGCCCCAGCATTTT. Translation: CASSLAVGFDQPQHF.

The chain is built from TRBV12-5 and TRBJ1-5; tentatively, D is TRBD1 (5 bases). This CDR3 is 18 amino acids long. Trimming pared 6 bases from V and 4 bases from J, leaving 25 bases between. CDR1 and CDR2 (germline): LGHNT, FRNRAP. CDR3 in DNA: TGTGCTAGTGGCTTCATACCGGGACTGCGGTCTCTTAATCAGCCCCAGCATTTT. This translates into CASGFIPGLRSLNQPQHF.

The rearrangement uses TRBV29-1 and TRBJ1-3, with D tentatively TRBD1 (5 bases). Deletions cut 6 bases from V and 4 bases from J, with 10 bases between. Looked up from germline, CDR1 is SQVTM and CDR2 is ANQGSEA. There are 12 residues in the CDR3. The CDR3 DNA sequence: TGCAGCGTCGTTAGGGGAGGAAACACCATATATTTT. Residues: CSVVRGGNTIYF.

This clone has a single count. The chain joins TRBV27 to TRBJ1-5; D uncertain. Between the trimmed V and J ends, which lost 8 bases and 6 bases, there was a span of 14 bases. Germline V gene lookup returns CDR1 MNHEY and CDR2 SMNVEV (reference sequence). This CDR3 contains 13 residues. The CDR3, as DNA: TGTGCCAGCGCCGGCACGGCTCTTCAGCCCCAGCATTTT. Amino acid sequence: CASAGTALQPQHF.

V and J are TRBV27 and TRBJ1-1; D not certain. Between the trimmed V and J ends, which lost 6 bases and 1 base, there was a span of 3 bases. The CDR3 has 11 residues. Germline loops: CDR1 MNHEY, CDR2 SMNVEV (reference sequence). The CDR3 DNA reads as TGTGCCAGCAGGCGGAACACTGAAGCTTTCTTT. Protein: CASRRNTEAFF.

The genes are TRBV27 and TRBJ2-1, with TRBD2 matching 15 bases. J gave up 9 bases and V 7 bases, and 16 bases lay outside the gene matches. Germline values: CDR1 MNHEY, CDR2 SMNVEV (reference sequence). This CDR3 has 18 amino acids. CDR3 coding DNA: TGTGCCAGCAAAAGAGGGACTAGCGGGAGGACAGAGCGGGGTGAGCAGTTCTTC. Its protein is CASKRGTSGRTERGEQFF.